This T cell receptor beta chain was identified during a study of blood T cell repertoires in COVID-19. Study details: The samples span acute and convalescent COVID-19 from the United States, Italy and Spain. PBMCs, B-cell-depleted T cells, or T cells were the source of the cDNA or gDNA that made up the material.

As originally analysed: Quantification of nucleated cells was approximated via reference gene primer amplification. Sequenced by immunoSEQ multiplex PCR; TCRdb stores in-frame clones only, minus some. The V and J calls and the clone size are those of that table, but D and trimming were determined from the DNA. Among 200,000 or so clones listed, less than 90% were seen once. Trimming removed 2 bases at V and 1 base at J, with 13 bases between. Germline CDR1 reads SGHRS; CDR2 reads YFSETQ. This CDR3 region has 15 residues. The sequenced sample was peripheral blood. The rearrangement links TRBV5-1 to TRBJ2-7; the D gene is possibly TRBD2 (7 bases). This clonotype originated in a man between 65 and 85 years old with active or convalescent COVID-19. In nucleotides, the CDR3 is TGCGCCAGCAGCTTCGGGGGGCGAGGATCCTACGAGCAGTACTTC. Translated: CASSFGGRGSYEQYF.